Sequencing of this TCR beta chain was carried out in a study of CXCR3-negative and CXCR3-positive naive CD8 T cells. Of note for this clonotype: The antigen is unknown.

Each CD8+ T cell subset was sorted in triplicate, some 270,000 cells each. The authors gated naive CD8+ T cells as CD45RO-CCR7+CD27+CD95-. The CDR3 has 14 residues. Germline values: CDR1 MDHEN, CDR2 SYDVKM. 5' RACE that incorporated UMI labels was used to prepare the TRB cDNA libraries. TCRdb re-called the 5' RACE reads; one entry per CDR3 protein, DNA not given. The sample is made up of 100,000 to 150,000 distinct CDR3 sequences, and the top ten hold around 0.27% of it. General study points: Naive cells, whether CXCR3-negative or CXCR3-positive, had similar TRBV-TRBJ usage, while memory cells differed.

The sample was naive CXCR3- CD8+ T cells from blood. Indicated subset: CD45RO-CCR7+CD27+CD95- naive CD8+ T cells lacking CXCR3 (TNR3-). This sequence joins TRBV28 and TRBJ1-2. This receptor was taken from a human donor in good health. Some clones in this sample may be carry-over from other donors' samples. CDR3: CASSFMGELHGYTF.